This T cell receptor (beta chain) was found in a study of T cells in Graves' hyperthyroidism and ophthalmopathy. Per germline, CDR1 MNHGY and CDR2 SVAAGI. The CDR3 contains 12 residues. V lost 3 bases to trimming and J lost 10 bases, with 12 bases between them. The source material, RNA transcripts, was used to amplify TCR beta CDR3 regions. First-round RT-PCR with HTBI primers amplified the TCR CDR3 region. Using its own MiXCR run on the multiplex PCR reads, TCRdb lists one record per CDR3 protein. There are 300,000 to 450,000 distinct CDR3 sequences in the sample; about 25% occur only once, and roughly 70% lies in the top ten. Hyperthyroidism had been newly diagnosed in patients aged 18 to 65, and its duration was under 2 months. Uncontrolled infection, other autoimmune disease, pregnancy or lactation disqualified patients from enrolment.

This TCR was sampled from a man aged 50 or older with Graves' hyperthyroidism. Sequenced: blood. The V gene is TRBV6-9, the J gene TRBJ1-1; the D gene is possibly TRBD1 (6 bases). This CDR3 reads CASSYRQERAFF. CDR3 bases: TGTGCCAGCAGTTACCGACAGGAAAGAGCTTTCTTT.